These T cell receptor beta chains were read from a single sample in a study of early T cells in non-severe SARS-CoV-2 infection. Each CDR3 protein is one row after TCRdb ran MiXCR on the 5' RACE reads. The table shows approximately 23,000 distinct CDR3 sequences, with roughly 4.2% occurring only once. Sequences were obtained from whole blood. The receptor set was obtained from an adult who was a healthcare worker with PCR-confirmed SARS-CoV-2 infection or an uninfected control (not recorded which). CDR3s include the opening cysteine and the closing phenylalanine or tryptophan. Each record gives: D gene, clone size, V gene, J gene, CDR3 DNA, CDR3 protein. A D gene is named only where the DNA matches it firmly. Clone size is shown for a subset of rows, as once, few, many or a class of expanded clone.

d_gene: .; abundance: few; v_gene: TRBV20-1; j_gene: TRBJ2-7; CDR3nt: TGCAGTGCTAGACAGGCAGGGGAATCCTACGAGCAGTACTTC; CDR3aa: CSARQAGESYEQYF
d_gene: .; abundance: few; v_gene: TRBV9; j_gene: TRBJ2-5; CDR3nt: TGTGCCAGCAGCGGGGCGCTGGTTGCGGAGACCCAGTACTTC; CDR3aa: CASSGALVAETQYF
d_gene: TRBD2; abundance: many; v_gene: TRBV14; j_gene: TRBJ2-5; CDR3nt: TGTGCCAGCAGCCAAGATCCGGGACTAGTGAAAGAGACCCAGTACTTC; CDR3aa: CASSQDPGLVKETQYF
d_gene: TRBD1; abundance: .; v_gene: TRBV4-1; j_gene: TRBJ2-7; CDR3nt: TGCGCCAGCAGCCAAGGACAGGGGGCTTTCTACGAGCAGTACTTC; CDR3aa: CASSQGQGAFYEQYF
d_gene: TRBD1; abundance: many; v_gene: TRBV7-2; j_gene: TRBJ1-1; CDR3nt: TGTGCCAGCAGCCGACAGGGAATGAACACTGAAGCTTTCTTT; CDR3aa: CASSRQGMNTEAFF
d_gene: TRBD2; abundance: many; v_gene: TRBV20-1; j_gene: TRBJ2-7; CDR3nt: TGCAGTGCCGATAGACTAGCGGGGGCCTACGAGCAGTACTTC; CDR3aa: CSADRLAGAYEQYF
d_gene: .; abundance: many; v_gene: TRBV2; j_gene: TRBJ1-4; CDR3nt: TGTGCCAGCAGTGCGTGGGGGTCGACTAATGAAAAACTGTTTTTT; CDR3aa: CASSAWGSTNEKLFF
d_gene: .; abundance: few; v_gene: TRBV20-1; j_gene: TRBJ1-1; CDR3nt: TGCAGTGCTAGGGGGGGTTGGACTGAAGCTTTCTTT; CDR3aa: CSARGGWTEAFF
d_gene: .; abundance: many; v_gene: TRBV7-8; j_gene: TRBJ2-7; CDR3nt: TGTGCCAGCGCCGACAGATACGAGCAGTACTTC; CDR3aa: CASADRYEQYF
d_gene: TRBD1; abundance: many; v_gene: TRBV14; j_gene: TRBJ2-7; CDR3nt: TGTGCCAGCAGCCCGAGGACAGGGGGTACCTCCTACGAGCAGTACTTC; CDR3aa: CASSPRTGGTSYEQYF
d_gene: .; abundance: many; v_gene: TRBV5-4; j_gene: TRBJ2-7; CDR3nt: TGTGCCAGCAGCTTAACAGGGTACGAGCAGTACTTC; CDR3aa: CASSLTGYEQYF
d_gene: .; abundance: .; v_gene: TRBV20-1; j_gene: TRBJ2-3; CDR3nt: TGCAGTGCCCCTCTCCTAGAACCAGATACGCAGTATTTT; CDR3aa: CSAPLLEPDTQYF
d_gene: TRBD2; abundance: many; v_gene: TRBV4-3; j_gene: TRBJ2-1; CDR3nt: TGCGCCAGCAGCCAAGGGACGGGGGGAAACTACAATGAGCAGTTCTTC; CDR3aa: CASSQGTGGNYNEQFF
d_gene: .; abundance: many; v_gene: TRBV20-1; j_gene: TRBJ1-1; CDR3nt: TGCAGTGCTAGATCACAGGTGAACACTGAAGCTTTCTTT; CDR3aa: CSARSQVNTEAFF
d_gene: .; abundance: many; v_gene: TRBV27; j_gene: TRBJ2-1; CDR3nt: TGTGCCAGCAGGAGGGCCACCTATAGCTACAATGAGCAGTTCTTC; CDR3aa: CASRRATYSYNEQFF
d_gene: .; abundance: many; v_gene: TRBV7-3; j_gene: TRBJ2-3; CDR3nt: TGTGCCAGCAGCCTTCGCGGGGGCCCAGATACGCAGTATTTT; CDR3aa: CASSLRGGPDTQYF
d_gene: .; abundance: many; v_gene: TRBV3-1; j_gene: TRBJ2-3; CDR3nt: TGTGCCAGCACGCCCCAGCCGGGACTTTCCACAGATACGCAGTATTTT; CDR3aa: CASTPQPGLSTDTQYF
d_gene: .; abundance: many; v_gene: TRBV7-2; j_gene: TRBJ1-1; CDR3nt: TGTGCCACCAGACTCGGAAATCGGGACACTGAAGCTTTCTTT; CDR3aa: CATRLGNRDTEAFF
d_gene: TRBD1; abundance: few; v_gene: TRBV5-6; j_gene: TRBJ2-3; CDR3nt: TGTGCCAGCAGCACCGACAGGGGGCCCCGCACAGATACGCAGTATTTT; CDR3aa: CASSTDRGPRTDTQYF
d_gene: .; abundance: medium-sized; v_gene: TRBV7-8; j_gene: TRBJ1-1; CDR3nt: TGTGCCAGCAGCTTAGAGGGGAACACTGAAGCTTTCTTT; CDR3aa: CASSLEGNTEAFF
d_gene: .; abundance: many; v_gene: TRBV20-1; j_gene: TRBJ2-7; CDR3nt: TGCAGTGCTAGAGAGAGAGGGGGACGTTTAAGGGAGGACGAGCAGTACTTC; CDR3aa: CSARERGGRLREDEQYF
d_gene: .; abundance: many; v_gene: TRBV4-3; j_gene: TRBJ2-7; CDR3nt: TGCGCCAGCAGCCAGAAGGACAGAGCCCTCTTCTACGAGCAGTACTTC; CDR3aa: CASSQKDRALFYEQYF
d_gene: TRBD1; abundance: many; v_gene: TRBV5-4; j_gene: TRBJ1-6; CDR3nt: TGTGCCAGCAGGGGACAGGATGGTCCCCTCCACTTT; CDR3aa: CASRGQDGPLHF
d_gene: TRBD1; abundance: many; v_gene: TRBV5-6; j_gene: TRBJ2-7; CDR3nt: TGTGCCAGCAGCAGGCAGGGGGCCTACGAGCAGTACTTC; CDR3aa: CASSRQGAYEQYF
d_gene: TRBD1; abundance: few; v_gene: TRBV11-2; j_gene: TRBJ1-6; CDR3nt: TGTGCCAGCAGCCCTATCGTTAGGGGGACAGGGATCAGTAATTCACCCCTCCACTTT; CDR3aa: CASSPIVRGTGISNSPLHF
d_gene: .; abundance: many; v_gene: TRBV3-1; j_gene: TRBJ2-1; CDR3nt: TGTGCCAGCAGCCAACGCGGGAACTCCTACAATGAGCAGTTCTTC; CDR3aa: CASSQRGNSYNEQFF
d_gene: .; abundance: many; v_gene: TRBV6-4; j_gene: TRBJ2-3; CDR3nt: TGTGCCAGCAGTGCCGAGACTAGGGCGGGAGATACGCAGTATTTT; CDR3aa: CASSAETRAGDTQYF
d_gene: .; abundance: many; v_gene: TRBV20-1; j_gene: TRBJ2-2; CDR3nt: TGCAGTGCTCTGAGCACAGGGACCGGGGAGCTGTTTTTT; CDR3aa: CSALSTGTGELFF
d_gene: .; abundance: many; v_gene: TRBV28; j_gene: TRBJ1-6; CDR3nt: TGTGCCAGCAGCCGGGGTAGTCCCTCTTCACCCCTCCACTTT; CDR3aa: CASSRGSPSSPLHF
d_gene: .; abundance: many; v_gene: TRBV19; j_gene: TRBJ2-5; CDR3nt: TGTGCCAGTAGTATGCTTCGGGGCGAGACCCAGTACTTC; CDR3aa: CASSMLRGETQYF
d_gene: TRBD1; abundance: many; v_gene: TRBV12-3/TRBV12-4; j_gene: TRBJ2-5; CDR3nt: TGTGCCAGCAGTTCCCGGGACAGGGGTCGGACCCAGTACTTC; CDR3aa: CASSSRDRGRTQYF
d_gene: .; abundance: .; v_gene: TRBV7-6; j_gene: TRBJ2-5; CDR3nt: TGTGCCAGCAGCGCGAGTAACGAAGAGACCCAGTACTTC; CDR3aa: CASSASNEETQYF
d_gene: TRBD1; abundance: many; v_gene: TRBV5-4; j_gene: TRBJ2-1; CDR3nt: TGTGCCAGCAGCTCTCCGGGACAGGGGTTCCAGCAGTTCTTC; CDR3aa: CASSSPGQGFQQFF
d_gene: TRBD2; abundance: many; v_gene: TRBV12-3/TRBV12-4; j_gene: TRBJ2-1; CDR3nt: TGTGCCAGCAGTCCAACTCGGACTAGCAGCAATGAGCAGTTCTTC; CDR3aa: CASSPTRTSSNEQFF
d_gene: .; abundance: many; v_gene: TRBV3-1; j_gene: TRBJ2-6; CDR3nt: TGTGCCAGCAGCCAAGCATCGGACGGGGCCAACGTCCTGACTTTC; CDR3aa: CASSQASDGANVLTF
d_gene: TRBD1; abundance: many; v_gene: TRBV12-3/TRBV12-4; j_gene: TRBJ1-3; CDR3nt: TGTGCCAGCAGTGGACAGGGGGATTTTCCTGGAAACACCATATATTTT; CDR3aa: CASSGQGDFPGNTIYF